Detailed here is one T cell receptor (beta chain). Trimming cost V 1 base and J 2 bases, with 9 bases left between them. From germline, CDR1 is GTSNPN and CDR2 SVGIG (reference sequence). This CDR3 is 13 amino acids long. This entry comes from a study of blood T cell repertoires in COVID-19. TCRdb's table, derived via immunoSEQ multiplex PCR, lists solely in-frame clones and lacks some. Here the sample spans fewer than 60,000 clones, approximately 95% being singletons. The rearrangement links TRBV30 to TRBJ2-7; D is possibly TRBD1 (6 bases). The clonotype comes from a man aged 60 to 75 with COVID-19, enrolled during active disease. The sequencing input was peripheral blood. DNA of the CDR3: TGTGCCTGGAGTGGGACAGTCACCTACGAGCAGTACTTC. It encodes CAWSGTVTYEQYF.